The following is a TCR beta chain sequence with its context. The sample is drawn from a study of CD8 T cells in Susac syndrome. This CDR3 contains 14 residues. CDR1 and CDR2 from the germline V gene are DFQATT and SNEGSKA (reference sequence). Trimming took 4 bases from V and 7 from J; bases not matched to a gene: 5. With random hexamers, reverse transcription was performed on about 0.5 to 1 ug of RNA. The immunoSEQ assay covered 54 Vbeta and 13 Jbeta segments for CDR3. In TCRdb, the immunoSEQ multiplex PCR reads were re-called with MiXCR into one record per CDR3 protein. The data show 400,000 to 550,000 distinct CDR3 sequences, with approximately 85% seen just once and roughly 0.1% held by the top ten. In blood CD8+ and CD4+ T cells, TCR beta underwent sequencing. The multiple sclerosis control group comprised treatment-naive patients with stable or active relapsing-remitting disease. Negative isolation yielded the CD8+ and CD4+ T cells, while FACS enriched the TEMRA cells.

The sequence derives from a human donor with multiple sclerosis. Input material: CD8+ T cells from PBMCs. This rearrangement joins TRBV20-1 to TRBJ2-1, with 12 positions matching TRBD2. The CDR3 DNA follows: TGCAGTGCTACTCTAGCGGGAGGGACAAATGAGCAGTTCTTC. Protein sequence: CSATLAGGTNEQFF.